The entry that follows covers one TCR beta chain sequence. This record comes from a study of blood T cell repertoires in COVID-19. Per the study methods: The assay estimated nucleated cells by amplifying reference gene primers. Clones were sequenced by immunoSEQ multiplex PCR, and TCRdb holds only the in-frame ones, with some missing. D and trimming were read from the DNA, whereas the V and J calls and clone size are those reported in that table. The sample includes roughly 130,000 clones, 70% to 80% seen only once; the top ten take 4% to 5%. The CDR3 length is 16 residues. V shed 1 base, J shed 0 bases, and the junction held 0 bases outside the gene matches. In germline, CDR1 is LGHDT, CDR2 YNNKEL (reference sequence).

The sequence derives from a woman aged 65 to 85 with COVID-19, enrolled during active disease. V and J are TRBV3-1 (or the pseudogene TRBV3-2) and TRBJ2-1, with 10 bases matching TRBD1. The sample was peripheral blood. The CDR3 bases are TGTGCCAGCAGCCAAGGGACAGGGGGCTCCTACAATGAGCAGTTCTTC. It yields the protein CASSQGTGGSYNEQFF.